What follows are 8 T cell receptor beta chains derived from one specimen sequenced in a study of T cell responses to AZD1222 COVID-19 vaccine. The table came from immunoSEQ multiplex PCR; TCRdb's copy has only in-frame clones and leaves some out. The sample contains 65,000 to 75,000 clones, around 81% of which appear only once. This specimen consisted of peripheral blood, obtained 28 days after the second AZD1222 dose. These receptors all come from an adult who received the AZD1222 COVID-19 vaccine.

This chain uses TRBV5-1 with TRBJ1-2; tentatively, D is TRBD1 (5 bases). The CDR3 has 13 amino acids. V gave up 5 bases and J gave up 4 bases, with 12 bases separating them. Germline V lookup: CDR1 SGHRS, CDR2 YFSETQ. The CDR3 protein is CASSRGETYGYTF. The CDR3 DNA reads TGCGCCAGCAGTAGGGGCGAGACCTATGGCTACACCTTC.

The chain has TRBV7-8 and TRBJ2-7; perhaps D is TRBD1 or TRBD2 (5 bases each). Trimming removed 1 base at V and 2 bases at J, with 12 bases between. There are 15 residues in the CDR3. Looked up from germline, CDR1 is SGHVS and CDR2 is FQNEAQ. The CDR3 reads CASSLEIGTAYEQYF. The CDR3 DNA sequence: TGTGCCAGCAGCTTAGAAATCGGGACCGCCTACGAGCAGTACTTC.

V and J are TRBV5-6 and TRBJ2-3; no definite D call. CDR1 is SGHDT and CDR2 is YYEEEE in the germline V gene. Deletions cut 2 bases from V and 3 bases from J, with 4 bases between. CDR3 length equals 12 residues. Here the CDR3 DNA reads TGTGCCAGCAGCTTCTTGACAGATACGCAGTATTTT. It yields the protein CASSFLTDTQYF.

The chain links TRBV18 to TRBJ1-6, with D maybe TRBD1 (6 bases). Trimming took 4 bases from V and 13 from J, leaving 20 bases between them. CDR1 is KGHSH, CDR2 LQKENI, per germline. The length of the CDR3 is 15 residues. The CDR3 DNA reads TGTGCCAGCTCACACGGCGAGCAGGGGAAGGCTCCCCTCCACTTT. Amino acid sequence: CASSHGEQGKAPLHF.

This sequence joins TRBV6-6 and TRBJ2-2; perhaps D is TRBD1 or TRBD2 (5 bases each). The germline V gene has CDR1 MNHNY and CDR2 SVGAGI (reference sequence). V dropped 2 bases and J dropped 6 bases, with 16 bases sitting between them. The CDR3 loop spans 16 amino acids. CDR3 DNA: TGTGCCAGCAGTTACCCGGGGCTCTTGGCCCCCGGGGAGCTGTTTTTT. Its protein is CASSYPGLLAPGELFF.

The V call is TRBV9, the J call TRBJ1-1; D possibly corresponds to TRBD1 (5 bases). The CDR3 is 12 amino acids. V lost 4 bases to trimming and J lost 8 bases, with 12 bases between them. CDR1 SGDLS and CDR2 YYNGEE come from the germline V gene. The CDR3 nucleotides are TGTGCCAGCAGCCCTGGACAAATGGAAGCTTTCTTT. Its protein is CASSPGQMEAFF. Based on the CDR3 plus reference TRBV9 and TRBJ1-1, the full variable domain is DSGVTQTPKHLITATGQRVTLRCSPRSGDLSVYWYQQSLDQGLQFLIQYYNGEERAKGNILERFSAQQFPDLHSELNLSSLELGDSALYFCASSPGQMEAFFGQGTRLTVV.

The chain uses TRBV2 and TRBJ2-7; D might be TRBD1 or TRBD2, each matching 5 bases. V was cut by 5 bases and J by 3 bases, with 14 bases left in between. CDR1 is SNHLY, CDR2 FYNNEI, per germline. The CDR3 has 14 residues. The CDR3 DNA follows: TGTGCCAGCAGTCTCCAGGGAGTTGACTACGAGCAGTACTTC. Translation: CASSLQGVDYEQYF.

The rearrangement links TRBV11-2 to TRBJ2-7; the match to TRBD2 covers 8 bases. Losses at the gene ends were 1 base for V and 0 bases for J; bases not matched to a gene: 8. The germline V gene has CDR1 SGHAT and CDR2 FQNNGV. This CDR3 is 17 amino acids long. CDR3 region: CASSLAWSGSGSYEQYF. Written as DNA, the CDR3 is TGTGCCAGCAGCTTAGCTTGGAGCGGGAGTGGCTCCTACGAGCAGTACTTC.